What follows is one TCR beta chain and its context. Data came from immunoSEQ multiplex PCR; TCRdb stores just in-frame clones and leaves some out. The table records roughly 88,000 clones, 80% to 85% of them present only once. This record comes from a study of blood T cell repertoires in COVID-19. For the study at large: COVID-19 samples from acute and convalescent phases originated in the United States, Italy and Spain. Sample material is recorded as cDNA or gDNA derived from T cells, B-cell-depleted T cells, or PBMCs.

Unmatched junction bases numbered 8, after V lost 3 bases and J lost 6 bases. The CDR3 spans 15 residues. Per germline, CDR1 KGHSH and CDR2 LQKENI. The rearrangement uses TRBV18 and TRBJ1-2, with 9 bases that match TRBD1. This TCR was sampled from a woman aged 80 or over with active or convalescent COVID-19. The sequenced material came from peripheral blood. CDR3 sequence (DNA): TGTGCCAGCTCACCTTGGGACAGGGCGTTTGATGGCTACACCTTC. Residues: CASSPWDRAFDGYTF.